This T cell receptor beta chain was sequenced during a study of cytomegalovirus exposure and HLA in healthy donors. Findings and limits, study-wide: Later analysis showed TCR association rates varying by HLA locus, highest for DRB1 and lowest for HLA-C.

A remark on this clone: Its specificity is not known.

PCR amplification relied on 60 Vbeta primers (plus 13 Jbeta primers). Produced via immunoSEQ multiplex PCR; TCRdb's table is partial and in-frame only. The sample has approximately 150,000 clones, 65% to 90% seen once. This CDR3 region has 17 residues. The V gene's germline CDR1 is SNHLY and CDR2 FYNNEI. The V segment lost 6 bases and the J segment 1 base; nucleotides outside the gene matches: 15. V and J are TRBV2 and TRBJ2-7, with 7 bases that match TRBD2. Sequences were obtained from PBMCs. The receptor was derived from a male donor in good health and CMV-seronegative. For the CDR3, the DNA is TGTGCCAGCAGCGCCCCCTACAGGTGGGGAGGGTCCTACGAGCAGTACTTC. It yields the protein CASSAPYRWGGSYEQYF.